This TCR beta chain was found in a study of cytomegalovirus exposure and HLA in healthy donors. V shed 4 bases and J 7 bases; nucleotides not matched to a gene: 8. Germline V CDR1 and CDR2: SEHNR, FQNEAQ (reference sequence). CDR3 length: 16 amino acids. Primers: 60 Vbeta forward and 13 Jbeta reverse. TCRdb's copy holds only in-frame clones and misses some; the assay was immunoSEQ multiplex PCR. Found here are about 160,000 clones, around 67% of them singletons; the top ten hold 1.5% to 2%. This chain links TRBV7-9 with TRBJ2-1; 12 bases are a match to TRBD2. What was sequenced was PBMCs. This clonotype was obtained from a woman younger than 35 in good health and CMV-seronegative. The CDR3 protein is CASSYILAGGPNEQFF. Here the CDR3 DNA reads TGTGCCAGCAGCTACATTCTAGCGGGAGGGCCGAATGAGCAGTTCTTC.